The sequence of this T cell receptor beta chain was determined in a study of T cells after yellow fever vaccination. With V trimmed by 3 bases and J by 1 base, 9 bases remained unmatched. CDR1 is SGHRS and CDR2 is YFSETQ in the germline V gene. This CDR3 comprises 16 residues. Via MiXCR, TCRdb re-called the 5' RACE reads, giving one row per CDR3 protein. The sample yields about 300,000 distinct CDR3 sequences, around 10% seen once. This clonotype was counted many times. V and J are TRBV5-1 and TRBJ1-2; 7 nucleotides line up with TRBD1. This TCR derives from a man between 18 and 29 years old who received the YFV17D yellow fever vaccine. Sequencing was performed on CD4+ T cells sorted from PBMCs, taken 5 days after the yellow fever booster vaccination. CDR3 coding DNA: TGCGCCAGCAGCTATGCCGGGACAGCGATTAACTATGGCTACACCTTC. It encodes CASSYAGTAINYGYTF.